This T cell receptor beta chain is drawn from a study of cytomegalovirus exposure and HLA in healthy donors. This CDR3 region has 15 residues. Germline V gene sequence: CDR1 KGHSH, CDR2 LQKENI. V was shortened by 6 bases and J by 0 bases, with 14 bases between the two germline ends. About this clone: Antigen unknown.

Overall study findings and caveats: Specificity of a few CMV-associated chains for CMV antigens was verified in vitro. Roughly uniform sequencing depth across donors was assumed, possibly incorrectly.

Primers for the PCR totalled 60 Vbeta and 13 Jbeta. The repertoire was sequenced with immunoSEQ multiplex PCR; TCRdb's copy has only in-frame clones and lacks some. There are about 170,000 clones in the sample; about 62% occur only once, and about 2.9% lies in the top ten. The chain has TRBV18 and TRBJ1-2; the D is unclear. The clonotype comes from a man between 40 and 49 years old in good health and CMV-seronegative. Sequenced sample: PBMCs. The CDR3 coding sequence is TGTGCCAGCTCTCCTAACCACCAAGCTAACTATGGCTACACCTTC. Translating it yields CASSPNHQANYGYTF.